Listed below are T cell receptor beta chains from one sample, sequenced in a study of T-cell reconstitution after alpha-beta-depleted transplantation in children. TCRdb reprocessed the PCR reads with MiXCR, giving one entry per CDR3 protein. The sample has fewer than 750,000 distinct CDR3 sequences, over 25% seen once; the top ten hold around a third. The sequenced sample was PBMCs, obtained before TCRalphabeta/CD19-depleted stem cell transplant. The receptors derive from a boy in the first two years of life with Wiskott-Aldrich syndrome, due to receive a stem cell transplant. The CDR3 runs from the conserved cysteine through the conserved F or W. The D gene is left open where the match is weak. The size entry is marked missing in some rows and otherwise reads once, few, many or a size class.

clone size	D gene	V gene	J gene	CDR3 DNA	CDR3 protein
few	TRBD2	TRBV28	TRBJ2-7	TGTGCCAGCAGTCCCCCGGGGGGAATGGGAGTACGGGAGCAGTACTTC	CASSPPGGMGVREQYF
few	TRBD1	TRBV19	TRBJ2-1	TGTGCCAGTAGTGTGGGACAGTTCAATGAGCAGTTCTTC	CASSVGQFNEQFF
-	-	TRBV7-2	TRBJ2-7	TGTGCCAGCAGCTTTGCGGGCCCTACCTACGAGCAGTACTTC	CASSFAGPTYEQYF
-	-	TRBV6-5	TRBJ2-1	TGTGCCAGCAGTTATCGTGTCCAGGGAAGACATGAGCAGTTCTTC	CASSYRVQGRHEQFF
few	-	TRBV20-1	TRBJ2-7	TGCAGTGCTAGATCCACTGCCTACGAGCAGTACTTC	CSARSTAYEQYF
-	TRBD1	TRBV11-2	TRBJ1-2	TGTGCCAGCAGCGCGGGACAGGGATTAGGCTACACCTTC	CASSAGQGLGYTF
-	-	TRBV24-1	TRBJ2-5	TGTGCCACCAGTGATCCGACGGTGCTGGGGGAGACCCAGTACTTC	CATSDPTVLGETQYF
once	TRBD1	TRBV30	TRBJ1-5	TGTGCCACTCACCGGGACAGGGGACAGCCCCAGCATTTT	CATHRDRGQPQHF
-	-	TRBV5-1	TRBJ1-1	TGCGCCAGCAGCTTGGATAGGTGGGGCACTGAAGCTTTCTTT	CASSLDRWGTEAFF
-	TRBD1	TRBV12-3/TRBV12-4	TRBJ1-2	TGTGCCAGCACCCCAGCAGGGACAGGGGGCTACTATGGCTACACCTTC	CASTPAGTGGYYGYTF
-	TRBD2	TRBV12-3/TRBV12-4	TRBJ2-1	TGTGCCAGCACCCTGCGGGAGGGGGGTTACAATGAGCAGTTCTTC	CASTLREGGYNEQFF
-	-	TRBV20-1	TRBJ2-7	TGCAGTGCTCCCAGGGACTCAGCCTACGAGCAGTACTTC	CSAPRDSAYEQYF
few	-	TRBV10-3	TRBJ2-6	TGTGCCATCAGTAGTACGCTGGAGGCCTCTGGGGCCAACGTCCTGACTTTC	CAISSTLEASGANVLTF
-	-	TRBV27	TRBJ2-6	TGTGCCAGCAGAGGTTGGGAGTCTGGGGCCAACGTCCTGACTTTC	CASRGWESGANVLTF
-	-	TRBV5-1	TRBJ2-3	TGCGCCAGCAACTCGAGAGGTAGAGATACGCAGTATTTT	CASNSRGRDTQYF
few	-	TRBV5-1	TRBJ2-2	TGCGCCAGCAGCTTGGAACTAGGGACGAACACCGGGGAGCTGTTTTTT	CASSLELGTNTGELFF
-	-	TRBV18	TRBJ2-7	TGTGCCAGCTCACCATGGAATTGGCGGTTCTCCTACGAGCAGTACTTC	CASSPWNWRFSYEQYF
-	TRBD2	TRBV5-6	TRBJ2-1	TGTGCCAGCAGCCCCCCTGGAGGCGGGAGCTCCTACAATGAGCAGTTCTTC	CASSPPGGGSSYNEQFF
few	-	TRBV20-1	TRBJ1-1	TGCAGTGCCGAAACCGGGACCGAGCACATGAACACTGAAGCTTTCTTT	CSAETGTEHMNTEAFF
few	TRBD2	TRBV11-2	TRBJ2-7	TGTGCCAGCAGCTTAGAAGGGACTAGCGTAGCCTACGAGCAGTACTTC	CASSLEGTSVAYEQYF
few	TRBD1	TRBV5-6	TRBJ2-4	TGTGCCAGCAGCTTGTTCCCCCAGGGGGCGGCCAAAAACATTCAGTACTTC	CASSLFPQGAAKNIQYF
-	-	TRBV28	TRBJ2-7	TGTGCCAGCAGTTCCCACAGGGCCCTCTTTGACGAGCAGTACTTC	CASSSHRALFDEQYF
-	TRBD2	TRBV5-1	TRBJ2-4	TGCGCCAGCAGCTTGGTAGGCGGGAGCGCCAAAAACATTCAGTACTTC	CASSLVGGSAKNIQYF
once	-	TRBV29-1	TRBJ2-3	TGCAGCGTTGAAGGGACTTTAGATACGCAGTATTTT	CSVEGTLDTQYF
-	TRBD2	TRBV5-1	TRBJ2-2	TGCGCCAGCGGGACTAGCGGGAGCAACACCGGGGAGCTGTTTTTT	CASGTSGSNTGELFF
few	-	TRBV10-3	TRBJ2-1	TGTGCCATCAGTGAGTCGTCACAGCAGTTCTTC	CAISESSQQFF
few	TRBD1	TRBV27	TRBJ2-3	TGTGCCAGCAGGGACAGGAGAGCAAGTACGCAGTATTTT	CASRDRRASTQYF
once	TRBD2	TRBV12-3/TRBV12-4	TRBJ2-5	TGTGCCAGCAGGCCGGGACTAGTCGAGGGATTACAAGAGACCCAGTACTTC	CASRPGLVEGLQETQYF
-	-	TRBV30	TRBJ2-1	TGTGCCTGGAGTGTATCTTACAATGAGCAGTTCTTC	CAWSVSYNEQFF
-	TRBD1	TRBV28	TRBJ2-7	TGTGCCAGCAGTTTCCCGAGGGGGCGAACCCACGAGCAGTACTTC	CASSFPRGRTHEQYF
few	TRBD1	TRBV20-1	TRBJ1-5	TGCAGTGCTAGGCCCCAGGGGGCAAGTCAGCCCCAGCATTTT	CSARPQGASQPQHF
-	-	TRBV3-1	TRBJ2-5	TGTGCCAGCAGCCAGTGGGTAAATGTAGGGGGGGAGGAGACCCAGTACTTC	CASSQWVNVGGEETQYF
once	TRBD2	TRBV12-3/TRBV12-4	TRBJ2-1	TGTGCCAGCAGTCCTAGATCGGGTAGCGGGAGGGCCCTCCTACGGAATGAGCAGTTCTTC	CASSPRSGSGRALLRNEQFF
-	TRBD1	TRBV29-1	TRBJ2-5	TGCAGCGTTGCCCTCAGGGGGCCAGGGGAGACCCAGTACTTC	CSVALRGPGETQYF
-	-	TRBV27	TRBJ2-1	TGTGCCAGCAGTGCCACATATATCTCCTACAATGAGCAGTTCTTC	CASSATYISYNEQFF
few	TRBD2	TRBV5-1	TRBJ2-5	TGCGCCAGCAGCTCCCCGCTAGCGGGAGAATTTGAGACCCAGTACTTC	CASSSPLAGEFETQYF